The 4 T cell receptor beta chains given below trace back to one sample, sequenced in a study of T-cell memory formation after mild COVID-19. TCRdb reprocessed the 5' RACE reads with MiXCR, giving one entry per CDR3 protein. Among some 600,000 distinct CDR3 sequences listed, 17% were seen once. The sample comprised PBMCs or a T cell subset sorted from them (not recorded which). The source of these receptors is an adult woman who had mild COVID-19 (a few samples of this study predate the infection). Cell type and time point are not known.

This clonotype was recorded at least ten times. CDR3 in DNA: TGTGCCAGCAGCTTAGCCCTGACAGGGTCGCACGAGCAGTACTTC. This sequence encodes CASSLALTGSHEQYF. The chain is built from TRBV7-9 and TRBJ2-7; 7 nucleotides agree with TRBD1. Germline CDR1 is SEHNR and CDR2 is FQNEAQ (reference sequence). This CDR3 spans 15 amino acids. V shed 0 bases, J shed 5 bases, and the junction held 7 bases outside the gene matches.

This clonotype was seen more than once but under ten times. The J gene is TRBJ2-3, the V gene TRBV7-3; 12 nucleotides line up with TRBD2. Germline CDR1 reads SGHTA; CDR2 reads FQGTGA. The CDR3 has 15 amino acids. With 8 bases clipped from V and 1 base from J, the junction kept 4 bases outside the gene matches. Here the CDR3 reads CASATSGGRTDTQYF. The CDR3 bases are TGTGCCAGCGCAACTAGCGGGGGGCGCACAGATACGCAGTATTTT.

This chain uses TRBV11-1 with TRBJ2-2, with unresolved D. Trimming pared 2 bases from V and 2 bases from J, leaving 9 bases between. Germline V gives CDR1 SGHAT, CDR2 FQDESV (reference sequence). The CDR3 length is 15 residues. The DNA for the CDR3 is TGTGCCAGCAGCTTACACGGGCAAAACACCGGGGAGCTGTTTTTT. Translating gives CASSLHGQNTGELFF.

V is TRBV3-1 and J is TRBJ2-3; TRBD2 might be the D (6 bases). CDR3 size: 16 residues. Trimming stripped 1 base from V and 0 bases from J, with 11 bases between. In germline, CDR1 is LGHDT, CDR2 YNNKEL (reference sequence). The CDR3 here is CASSQVPSGSTDTQYF. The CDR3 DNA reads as TGTGCCAGCAGCCAAGTCCCCAGCGGGAGCACAGATACGCAGTATTTT.